The subject of this entry is one TCR beta chain. This sample is part of a study of T cell changes during pregnancy in multiple sclerosis. Using immunoSEQ multiplex PCR, the repertoire was profiled, and TCRdb retains in-frame clones only, with some absent. The sample contains tens of thousands of clones, around 90% of which appear only once. V shed 5 bases and J shed 4 bases, with 14 bases lying between them. This CDR3 has 14 amino acids. Germline CDR1 reads SGHAT; CDR2 reads FQNNGV. The clonotype originates from a female donor with multiple sclerosis, enrolled in a pregnancy study. The chain joins TRBV11-2 to TRBJ1-1, with no clear D. This sample comprised peripheral blood, obtained in the second trimester of pregnancy. CDR3 sequence (DNA): TGTGCCAGCAGCCGTCCGGGTTTAGGCACTGAAGCTTTCTTT. It yields the protein CASSRPGLGTEAFF.